The present entry profiles one TCR beta chain with its context. The germline CDR1 and CDR2 sequences are SGHNT and YYREEE (reference sequence). With V trimmed by 4 bases and J by 2 bases, 5 bases remained unmatched. There are 16 residues in the CDR3. This record comes from a study of technical replicates of blood from a few donors. The repertoire was sequenced with immunoSEQ multiplex PCR; TCRdb's copy has only in-frame clones and lacks some. The sample includes about 82,000 clones, around 96% of them seen just once. What was sequenced was T cells isolated from PBMCs. The TCR sequence derives from a human donor in good health. The chain recombines TRBV5-4 with TRBJ2-1; 11 bases map to TRBD2. CDR3 in amino acids: CASSPGLADTYNEQFF. Here the CDR3 DNA reads TGTGCCAGCAGCCCGGGACTAGCGGATACCTACAATGAGCAGTTCTTC.